The 9 T cell receptor beta chains reported below all come from one sample, sequenced in a study of technical replicates of blood from several donors. The data were produced by immunoSEQ multiplex PCR, yet TCRdb's version contains in-frame clones alone and is incomplete. The sample holds roughly 87,000 clones, around 96% seen once. Source material: T cells isolated from PBMCs. These receptors were taken from a human donor in good health.

This chain links TRBV11-2 with TRBJ1-2; tentatively, D is TRBD1 (6 bases). The CDR3 is made up of 12 amino acids. Trimming took 6 bases from V and 4 from J, leaving 9 bases between them. Germline CDR1 reads SGHAT; CDR2 reads FQNNGV. The DNA of the CDR3 is TGTGCCAGCAGTCAGACAGGCTATGGCTACACCTTC. This encodes CASSQTGYGYTF.

CDR3 loop: CASSQPGQIIGNTIYF. CDR3 coding DNA: TGCGCCAGCAGCCAACCGGGACAGATTATTGGAAACACCATATATTTT. The J gene is TRBJ1-3, the V gene TRBV4-1; 7 bases line up with TRBD1. J was trimmed by 3 bases and V by 2 bases; bases with no gene match: 7. CDR1 and CDR2 from the germline V gene are MGHRA and YSYEKL. The CDR3 is made up of 16 amino acids.

The chain's CDR3 is CASGGHTNTEAFF. The DNA for the CDR3 is TGTGCCAGTGGGGGACACACGAACACTGAAGCTTTCTTT. The chain has TRBV19 and TRBJ1-1, with D perhaps TRBD1 (6 bases). Trimming cost V 8 bases and J 1 base, with 11 bases left between them. CDR3 size: 13 residues. CDR1 and CDR2 from the germline V gene are LNHDA and SQIVND (reference sequence).

The chain links TRBV6-1 to TRBJ2-2; TRBD1 is a possible D gene (5 bases). The CDR3 has 15 residues. Germline V gene lookup returns CDR1 MNHNS and CDR2 SASEGT. V lost 5 bases and J 6 bases, leaving 16 bases between the germline ends. Written as DNA, the CDR3 is TGTGCCAGCAGTATCCCCCTGGGGCCCCCCGGGGAGCTGTTTTTT. This encodes CASSIPLGPPGELFF.

Only one count was recorded for this clone. This chain connects TRBV19 to TRBJ2-1; TRBD1 might be the D (5 bases). Looked up from germline, CDR1 is LNHDA and CDR2 is SQIVND (reference sequence). V dropped 3 bases and J dropped 3 bases, with 12 bases sitting between them. The CDR3 has 15 amino acids. The CDR3 DNA reads as TGTGCCAGTAGTATGAGCAGGGAAAACTACAATGAGCAGTTCTTC. It translates to CASSMSRENYNEQFF.

The chain employs TRBV4-2 and TRBJ2-5; TRBD2 matches at 11 bases. This CDR3 spans 17 amino acids. J was trimmed by 5 bases and V by 4 bases; bases with no gene match: 12. CDR1 is LGHNA, CDR2 YNFKEQ, per germline. The CDR3 nucleotides are TGTGCCAGCAGCCGAGATGGGCTAGCGGGGGGTGGCGAGACCCAGTACTTC. Translation gives CASSRDGLAGGGETQYF.

V is TRBV5-1 and J is TRBJ2-7; D not certain. This CDR3 has 14 amino acids. V was trimmed by 2 bases and J by 1 base, leaving 10 bases between them. Per germline, CDR1 SGHRS and CDR2 YFSETQ. This CDR3 reads CASSLAATSYEQYF. In DNA form, the CDR3 reads TGCGCCAGCAGCTTAGCCGCTACTTCCTACGAGCAGTACTTC.

This rearrangement joins TRBV5-4 to TRBJ1-3; 10 bases fit TRBD1. This CDR3 comprises 16 residues. J lost 0 bases, V lost 0 bases, and 0 bases had no gene match. Looked up from germline, CDR1 is SGHNT and CDR2 is YYREEE (reference sequence). CDR3 nucleotide sequence: TGTGCCAGCAGCTTGGGGACAGGGGGCTCTGGAAACACCATATATTTT. This gives the protein CASSLGTGGSGNTIYF.

This clone was picked up one time. The chain links TRBV6-1 to TRBJ1-1, with TRBD1 matching over 7 bases. CDR3 length: 14 amino acids. Germline CDR1 and CDR2: MNHNS and SASEGT. The ends lost 1 base at V and 3 bases at J; junction bases unmatched: 2. CDR3 bases: TGTGCCAGCAGTGAAGGACAGGGCCACACTGAAGCTTTCTTT. This encodes CASSEGQGHTEAFF.